These 20 T cell receptor beta chains originate from one sample sequenced in a study of T cells in Graves' hyperthyroidism and ophthalmopathy. Amplified regions were TCR beta CDR3 sequences from RNA transcripts. Initially, a first-round RT-PCR of the TCR CDR3 employed the HTBI primer set. MiXCR was run by TCRdb on the multiplex PCR reads, yielding one entry per CDR3 protein. The sample carries 250,000 to 300,000 distinct CDR3 sequences, less than 20% recorded once. The specimen sequenced was blood. These receptors came from a man in his fifties or sixties with Graves' ophthalmopathy.

This sequence joins TRBV11-2 and TRBJ2-1; 7 nucleotides align to TRBD2. This CDR3 comprises 16 residues. The germline V gene has CDR1 SGHAT and CDR2 FQNNGV. V shed 5 bases and J 4 bases; nucleotides not matched to a gene: 11. The CDR3 region has the DNA TGTGCCAGCAGCCCACCTCTAGCGGAGGCGTACAATGAGCAGTTCTTC. It encodes CASSPPLAEAYNEQFF.

There are a few counts of this clonotype. The chain uses TRBV20-1 and TRBJ1-6; no definite D call. The CDR3 is made up of 15 amino acids. V was pared by 5 bases and J by 4 bases, with 15 bases between. CDR1 and CDR2 from the germline V gene are DFQATT and SNEGSKA (reference sequence). Written as DNA, the CDR3 is TGCAGTGCTCCCACTGAGGGCGCATATAATTCACCCCTCCACTTT. It encodes CSAPTEGAYNSPLHF.

This clonotype was seen more than once but under ten times. The V and J genes are TRBV6-1 and TRBJ1-4, with D unresolved. Deletions cut 8 bases from V and 7 bases from J, with 20 bases between. Germline assignment: CDR1 MNHNS and CDR2 SASEGT. The CDR3 is 15 residues long. DNA of the CDR3: TGTGCCAGCCTTCGAACCGGCCAAAGCGGTGAAAAACTGTTTTTT. Translation: CASLRTGQSGEKLFF.

J is TRBJ2-5 and V is TRBV3-1; 9 bases map to TRBD2. With V trimmed by 0 bases and J by 6 bases, 8 bases remained unmatched. Germline V gene lookup returns CDR1 LGHDT and CDR2 YNNKEL (reference sequence). The CDR3 extends over 16 amino acids. The CDR3 nucleotides are TGTGCCAGCAGCCAAGATTTTGCGGGAGGGAGGCAGACCCAGTACTTC. This encodes CASSQDFAGGRQTQYF.

This clonotype has just a few counts. This chain connects TRBV7-9 to TRBJ1-2; tentative D call: TRBD1 (5 bases). The V gene's germline CDR1 is SEHNR and CDR2 FQNEAQ (reference sequence). Deletions cut 1 base from V and 2 bases from J, with 11 bases between. This CDR3 contains 15 residues. The CDR3 sequence: CASSLGQGLNYGYTF. CDR3 sequence (DNA): TGTGCCAGCAGCTTAGGGCAGGGTTTAAACTATGGCTACACCTTC.

This clonotype has ten or more counts. J is TRBJ2-3 and V is TRBV2; 12 bases match TRBD2. The CDR3 is 17 amino acids. The germline V gene encodes CDR1 SNHLY and CDR2 FYNNEI. The ends lost 3 bases at V and 2 bases at J; junction bases unmatched: 6. CDR3 nucleotide sequence: TGTGCCAGCAGTGACCTCAGACTAGCGGGAGCCACAGATACGCAGTATTTT. Translation: CASSDLRLAGATDTQYF.

This clonotype appeared a few times. V and J are TRBV12-3 or TRBV12-4 and TRBJ1-2, with 8 bases fitting TRBD1. After removal of 1 base from V and 8 bases from J, the junction contained 12 bases not matched to a gene. The CDR3 is 16 residues long. CDR3 nucleotide sequence: TGTGCCAGCAGTTTAGTTGGTGGGGACAGGCTCTACGGCTACACCTTC. This encodes CASSLVGGDRLYGYTF.

As to this clonotype: At one boundary the junction diverges from the germline segment, which might be a read error. The chain couples TRBV5-5 to TRBJ2-6, with TRBD2 matching over 10 bases. Germline V gene data show CDR1 as SGHKS and CDR2 as YYEKEE (reference sequence). The CDR3 length is 17 residues. In DNA form, the CDR3 reads TGTGCCAACAGCCCCCTAGCGGGAGTAGCTGGGGCCAACGTCCTGACTTTC. This sequence encodes CANSPLAGVAGANVLTF.

Many counts were recorded for this clonotype. The chain is built from TRBV14 and TRBJ2-1, with 13 bases that match TRBD2. Trimming at V came to 2 bases and at J to 4 bases, leaving 2 bases not matched to a gene. The CDR3 runs 16 residues. CDR1 is SGHDN, CDR2 FVKESK, per germline. CDR3 loop: CASSQWGLAGYNEQFF. CDR3 nucleotide sequence: TGTGCCAGCAGCCAATGGGGACTAGCGGGATACAATGAGCAGTTCTTC.

The V call is TRBV19, the J call TRBJ2-1, with TRBD1 identical over 8 bases. Per the germline V gene, CDR1 is LNHDA and CDR2 is SQIVND (reference sequence). The V segment lost 2 bases and the J segment 0 bases; nucleotides outside the gene matches: 9. The CDR3 is 18 residues long. The CDR3 DNA reads TGTGCCAGTAGTATACGGGGACAGGCTGTCTTCTCCTACAATGAGCAGTTCTTC. Residues: CASSIRGQAVFSYNEQFF.

The chain joins TRBV5-8 to TRBJ2-1, with TRBD2 identical over 9 bases. Germline V CDR1 and CDR2: SGHTS, YDEGEE. This CDR3 region has 15 residues. The V gene end was trimmed by 1 base and the J gene end by 8 bases; junction bases not matched to a gene: 7. CDR3 nucleotides: TGTGCCAGCAGCTTGTCCCTAGCGGGATTCCATGAGCAGTTCTTC. Protein product: CASSLSLAGFHEQFF.

This clonotype was picked up many times. J is TRBJ2-1 and V is TRBV28, with D uncertain. This CDR3 spans 16 amino acids. Trimming left V 6 bases short and J 5 bases short, with 20 bases between. Looked up from germline, CDR1 is MDHEN and CDR2 is SYDVKM. This chain's CDR3 is CASRLVENLLHNEQFF. The CDR3 DNA sequence: TGTGCCAGCAGACTCGTAGAAAATCTCCTTCACAATGAGCAGTTCTTC.

The J gene is TRBJ2-3, the V gene TRBV6-2 or TRBV6-3; TRBD1 is a possible D gene (6 bases). Germline CDR1 and CDR2: MNHEY and SVGEGT. The CDR3 covers 12 residues. V gave up 6 bases and J gave up 6 bases, with 10 bases separating them. CDR3 sequence reads: CASSHRVDTQYF. In nucleotides, the CDR3 is TGTGCCAGCAGCCACAGGGTTGATACGCAGTATTTT.

This clonotype showed up just a few times. The chain uses TRBV27 and TRBJ1-2, with 7 positions matching TRBD1. The CDR3 consists of 16 residues. Germline values: CDR1 MNHEY, CDR2 SMNVEV (reference sequence). V shed 4 bases, J shed 7 bases, and the junction held 15 bases outside the gene matches. The chain's CDR3 is CASSYLVIGGFAGYTF. The CDR3 DNA reads as TGTGCCAGCAGTTACTTAGTTATAGGGGGCTTCGCTGGCTACACCTTC.

The gene calls are TRBV5-8 and TRBJ2-7; possibly TRBD2 for D (5 bases). V was trimmed by 4 bases and J by 4 bases, leaving 18 bases between them. The CDR3 consists of 15 residues. CDR1 is SGHTS and CDR2 is YDEGEE in the germline V gene. The CDR3 coding sequence is TGTGCCAGCAGCACAGACGCGGGCCTCATTTACGAGCAGTACTTC. This sequence encodes CASSTDAGLIYEQYF.

A remark on this clonotype: Being one base from a much bigger clone, this may be a read error. V and J are TRBV12-3 or TRBV12-4 and TRBJ2-3, with D perhaps TRBD2 (6 bases). The CDR3 totals 17 residues. In DNA form, the CDR3 reads TGTGTCAGCACCGAAATCCCAGGGACTCCTAGCACAGATACGCAGTATTTT. Its translation: CVSTEIPGTPSTDTQYF.

This clonotype showed up many times. This sequence joins TRBV28 and TRBJ2-5, with 7 nucleotides matching TRBD1. CDR3 length: 14 amino acids. The trim removed 4 bases at V and 2 bases at J, leaving 4 bases unmatched. Germline values: CDR1 MDHEN, CDR2 SYDVKM. DNA for the CDR3: TGTGCCAGCAGTTCCCGGGACAGACAAGAGACCCAGTACTTC. Its protein is CASSSRDRQETQYF.

This clonotype was seen ten or more times. The rearrangement joins TRBV11-2 to TRBJ1-1, with D unclear. Germline CDR1 reads SGHAT; CDR2 reads FQNNGV. Trimming took off 4 bases at V and 7 bases at J, with 10 bases between the two ends. The CDR3 is made up of 12 amino acids. The CDR3 here is CASSSLGYEAFF. The CDR3 DNA is TGTGCCAGCAGCTCCCTAGGGTATGAAGCTTTCTTT.

The chain carries TRBV19 and TRBJ2-1, with D possibly being TRBD2 (6 bases). The V end lost 6 bases, the J end lost 10 bases, and 13 bases lay between the germline ends. CDR1 and CDR2 (germline): LNHDA, SQIVND (reference sequence). This CDR3 comprises 12 residues. The DNA of the CDR3 is TGTGCCAGTAGCCAGACTAGGAGGGAGCAGTTCTTC. Protein sequence: CASSQTRREQFF.

This clonotype came up a few times. The V gene is TRBV6-4, the J gene TRBJ1-4, with a tentative D call TRBD1 (6 bases). V lost 4 bases, J lost 6 bases, and 15 bases lay in between. CDR1 is MRHNA, CDR2 SNTAGT, per germline. The CDR3 totals 15 residues. DNA of the CDR3: TGTGCCAGCAGTGCCGGGACACCCGGGGATGAAAAACTGTTTTTT. Translation gives CASSAGTPGDEKLFF.